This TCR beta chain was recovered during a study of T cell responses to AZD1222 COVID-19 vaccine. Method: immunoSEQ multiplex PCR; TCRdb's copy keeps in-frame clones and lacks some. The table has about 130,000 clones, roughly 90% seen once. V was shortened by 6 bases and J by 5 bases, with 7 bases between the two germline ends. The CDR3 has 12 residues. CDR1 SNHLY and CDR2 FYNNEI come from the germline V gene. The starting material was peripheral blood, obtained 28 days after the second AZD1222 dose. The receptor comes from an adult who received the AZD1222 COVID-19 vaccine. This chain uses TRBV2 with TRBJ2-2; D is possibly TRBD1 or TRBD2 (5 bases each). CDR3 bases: TGTGCCAGCAGGGGGGATACCGGGGAGCTGTTTTTT. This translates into CASRGDTGELFF.